The 17 T cell receptor beta chains below all came from one sample that was sequenced in a study of a mutant IDH1 vaccine in newly diagnosed glioma. Time point in this sample: week 5, during vaccination. Alongside topical imiquimod, each dose of vaccine comprised 300 ug of mutant IDH1 20-mer peptide. TCRdb's copy holds only in-frame clones and misses some; the assay was immunoSEQ multiplex PCR. The sample has around 56,000 clones, 65% to 90% seen once. These TCRs' antigens remain unknown. The starting material was PBMCs, obtained from a glioma patient whose treatment included an IDH1 peptide vaccine. The receptors were sampled from a young woman with glioma. Some clones in this sample may be carry-over from other donors' samples.

This clone occurred a few times. J is TRBJ2-5 and V is TRBV4-1; 10 bases line up with TRBD2. The V gene's germline CDR1 is MGHRA and CDR2 YSYEKL. The CDR3 totals 16 residues. The V and J ends lost 1 base and 0 bases, in that order; junction bases with no gene match: 2. The CDR3 coding sequence is TGCGCCAGCAGCCAAGGGACTAGCGGTAACCAAGAGACCCAGTACTTC. Translating it yields CASSQGTSGNQETQYF.

The CDR3 DNA follows: TGTGCTAGTGGCTACTACGGGGGGCCGACAGATATGAACACTGAAGCTTTCTTT. It codes for CASGYYGGPTDMNTEAFF. The rearrangement links TRBV12-5 to TRBJ1-1, with D possibly matching TRBD1 (6 bases). Germline V gene sequence: CDR1 LGHNT, CDR2 FRNRAP. CDR3 size: 18 residues. V shed 6 bases and J shed 0 bases, with 23 bases lying between them.

J is TRBJ2-7 and V is TRBV10-1; the D gene could be TRBD1 or TRBD2 (5 bases each). V lost 5 bases, J lost 1 base, and 15 bases lay in between. The germline V gene encodes CDR1 WNHNN and CDR2 SYGVQD (reference sequence). The CDR3 consists of 15 residues. The CDR3 sequence is CASSSGTEGSYEQYF. CDR3 DNA: TGCGCCAGCAGTTCCGGGACGGAAGGATCCTACGAGCAGTACTTC.

The chain joins TRBV5-1 to TRBJ1-3, with D hard to call. Between the trimmed V and J ends, which lost 0 bases and 0 bases, there was a span of 1 base. Germline V gives CDR1 SGHRS, CDR2 YFSETQ. CDR3 size: 13 residues. The CDR3 is CASSLGSGNTIYF. The CDR3 coding sequence is TGCGCCAGCAGCTTGGGCTCTGGAAACACCATATATTTT.

The rearrangement links TRBV6-1 to TRBJ2-5; D is perhaps TRBD2 (7 bases). This CDR3 is 14 amino acids long. CDR1 MNHNS and CDR2 SASEGT come from the germline V gene. Between the trimmed V and J ends, which lost 7 bases and 5 bases, there was a span of 17 bases. Written as DNA, the CDR3 is TGTGCCAGCAATGAGGGGGGGTTCTTGGAGACCCAGTACTTC. Protein sequence: CASNEGGFLETQYF.

This clone was seen a single time. The rearrangement links TRBV29-1 to TRBJ2-7, with unresolved D. Trimming cost V 5 bases and J 0 bases, with 8 bases left between them. The V gene's germline CDR1 is SQVTM and CDR2 ANQGSEA. The length of the CDR3 is 12 residues. The CDR3 nucleotides are TGCAGCGTTAAAGGTAGCTCCTACGAGCAGTACTTC. Protein product: CSVKGSSYEQYF.

The V and J genes are TRBV4-3 and TRBJ2-2; 8 bases fit TRBD2. The germline V gene has CDR1 LGHNA and CDR2 YSLEER. V was pared by 4 bases and J by 7 bases, with 5 bases of the junction left unmatched. The CDR3 extends over 14 amino acids. CDR3 sequence (DNA): TGCGCCAGCAGCCCCCGGGGGGGCAGCGGGGAGCTGTTTTTT. This encodes CASSPRGGSGELFF.

The V call is TRBV18, the J call TRBJ2-1, with 12 bases fitting TRBD2. J gave up 6 bases and V 2 bases, and 5 bases lay outside the gene matches. The CDR3 is 16 amino acids. CDR1 KGHSH and CDR2 LQKENI come from the germline V gene. CDR3 sequence (DNA): TGTGCCAGCTCACCAGTTGCGACTAGCGGGGGCAATGAGCAGTTCTTC. Its protein is CASSPVATSGGNEQFF. The full variable domain, its missing parts supplied by reference TRBV18 and TRBJ2-1, is NAGVMQNPRHLVRRRGQEARLRCSPMKGHSHVYWYRQLPEEGLKFMVYLQKENIIDESGMPKERFSAEFPKEGPSILRIQQVVRGDSAAYFCASSPVATSGGNEQFFGPGTRLTVL.

This sequence joins TRBV21-1 and TRBJ1-6. TRBV21-1 is assigned pseudogene status. The CDR3 contains 14 residues. CDR3 residues: CASSKRGRNSPLHF. CDR3 bases: TGTGCCAGCAGCAAAAGAGGGAGGAATTCACCCCTCCACTTT.

The chain uses TRBV4-3 and TRBJ1-2; a possible D gene is TRBD1 (6 bases). Germline V gene sequence: CDR1 LGHNA, CDR2 YSLEER. The CDR3 has 15 amino acids. V was pared by 0 bases and J by 8 bases, with 16 bases between. CDR3 region: CASSQDPQGGGGYTF. The CDR3 DNA is TGCGCCAGCAGCCAAGACCCACAGGGAGGTGGAGGCTACACCTTC.

The chain has TRBV4-1 and TRBJ2-5; D perhaps matches TRBD2 (6 bases). The CDR3 sequence is 15 residues long. V lost 6 bases, J lost 5 bases, and 19 bases lay in between. Per germline, CDR1 MGHRA and CDR2 YSYEKL. DNA for the CDR3: TGCGCCAGCAGTCACGAGGGACTCCTTGGCGAGACCCAGTACTTC. It yields the protein CASSHEGLLGETQYF.

V is TRBV30 and J is TRBJ2-3, with 7 nucleotides matching TRBD1. Germline loops: CDR1 GTSNPN, CDR2 SVGIG (reference sequence). CDR3 length: 12 residues. Trimming at V came to 7 bases and at J to 4 bases, leaving 5 bases not matched to a gene. The CDR3 reads CAFGQVPDTQYF. The DNA for the CDR3 is TGTGCCTTCGGACAGGTCCCAGATACGCAGTATTTT.

The chain combines TRBV27 with TRBJ2-2; 9 positions match TRBD2. CDR3 length: 15 residues. Germline V gives CDR1 MNHEY, CDR2 SMNVEV (reference sequence). V was clipped by 4 bases and J by 6 bases; unmatched bases: 6. The CDR3 coding sequence is TGTGCCAGCAGTTCGGGACTAGCTTATCCCGGGGAGCTGTTTTTT. As protein: CASSSGLAYPGELFF.

This clone has only a few counts. The CDR3 nucleotides read TGTGCCAGCAGCGTACGCAGGGAATCCGAGCAGTACTTC. It encodes CASSVRRESEQYF. J is TRBJ2-7 and V is TRBV7-3; maybe TRBD1 (5 bases). The V gene's germline CDR1 is SGHTA and CDR2 FQGTGA. The CDR3 totals 13 residues. The ends were cut back, 5 bases at V and 6 bases at J, with 14 bases in the middle.

The CDR3 DNA reads TGCAGTGCTGCTATCTCCTACGAGCAGTACTTC. The encoded protein is CSAAISYEQYF. The chain combines TRBV20-1 with TRBJ2-7; D remains ambiguous. Per the germline V gene, CDR1 is DFQATT and CDR2 is SNEGSKA (reference sequence). This CDR3 has 11 amino acids. The V end was cut by 5 bases, the J end by 0 bases, with 5 bases between.

The chain uses TRBV19 and TRBJ1-1, with no clear D. This CDR3 is built from 15 residues. Germline V gene data show CDR1 as LNHDA and CDR2 as SQIVND (reference sequence). The V end was cut by 3 bases, the J end by 4 bases, with 15 bases between. This CDR3 is CASSIQAARGTEAFF. CDR3 DNA: TGTGCCAGTAGTATCCAGGCCGCACGGGGCACTGAAGCTTTCTTT.

The V and J genes are TRBV5-8 and TRBJ2-2, with D hard to call. The CDR3 is 13 residues long. Germline lookup yields CDR1 SGHTS and CDR2 YDEGEE. Trimming took 4 bases from V and 4 from J, leaving 8 bases between them. The CDR3: CASSRNPTGELFF. In DNA form, the CDR3 reads TGTGCCAGCAGCCGTAATCCCACCGGGGAGCTGTTTTTT.